Each of the 31 T cell receptor beta chains below was sequenced from the same sample in a study of identical twins (dated by TCRdb to the mid-2010s). The library was produced with 5' RACE. The sample was run on an Illumina HiSeq 2000. TCRdb's own reprocessing of the public reads used fastp at Q25 and MiXCR and kept productive beta chains. CDR3 protein sequences are deduplicated, and each keeps its most common genes and DNA. The sample contains about 700,000 distinct CDR3 sequences, 5.5% to 6.5% of them found a single time. Together, the top ten hold roughly 2% of the sample. Sequenced input: naive T cells sorted from blood. The meaning of the sample's cell subset or site label: cells isolated with a human naive T-cell isolation kit. The source of these receptors is a man younger than 35 in good health.

The genes are TRBV5-1 and TRBJ2-3; D gene unclear. This CDR3 region has 12 residues. Trimming removed 5 bases from V and 4 bases from J, with 8 bases in between. CDR1 is SGHRS and CDR2 is YFSETQ in the germline V gene. The CDR3 DNA sequence: TGCGCCAGCAGGCGTAGTCCAGATACGCAGTATTTT. Its protein is CASRRSPDTQYF.

This clonotype has at least ten counts. The chain employs TRBV20-1 and TRBJ2-7, with D possibly TRBD1 on 5 matching bases. Trimming pared 6 bases from V and 5 bases from J, leaving 17 bases between. The germline V gene encodes CDR1 DFQATT and CDR2 SNEGSKA (reference sequence). The CDR3 is 13 residues long. DNA for the CDR3: TGCAGTGCCCCGGACACGCCCGGAGACGAGCAGTACTTC. This codes for CSAPDTPGDEQYF.

This clonotype was picked up a small number of times. The rearrangement links TRBV11-2 to TRBJ2-1; D is uncertain. The germline CDR1 and CDR2 sequences are SGHAT and FQNNGV. The length of the CDR3 is 12 residues. With 5 bases removed from V and 10 bases from J, the gap between germline ends came to 12 bases. The CDR3 DNA follows: TGTGCCAGCAGCGGTAACCAATGGGAGCAGTTCTTC. Protein: CASSGNQWEQFF. The whole variable domain, remainder taken from reference TRBV11-2 and TRBJ2-1, is EAGVAQSPRYKIIEKRQSVAFWCNPISGHATLYWYQQILGQGPKLLIQFQNNGVVDDSQLPKDRFSAERLKGVDSTLKIQPAKLEDSAVYLCASSGNQWEQFFGPGTRLTVL.

The J gene is TRBJ2-3, the V gene TRBV5-1, with TRBD2 identical over 14 bases. Germline V gene sequence: CDR1 SGHRS, CDR2 YFSETQ. This CDR3 spans 18 amino acids. J was trimmed by 0 bases and V by 3 bases; bases with no gene match: 6. This chain's CDR3 is CASSSTGTSGSSTDTQYF. The CDR3 nucleotides read TGCGCCAGCAGCTCTACGGGGACTAGCGGGAGCAGCACAGATACGCAGTATTTT. The variable domain in full, completed from reference TRBV5-1 and TRBJ2-3, reads KAGVTQTPRYLIKTRGQQVTLSCSPISGHRSVSWYQQTPGQGLQFLFEYFSETQRNKGNFPGRFSGRQFSNSRSEMNVSTLELGDSALYLCASSSTGTSGSSTDTQYFGPGTRLTVL.

The table lists this clonotype with many counts. The gene calls are TRBV20-1 and TRBJ2-7; TRBD2 agrees at 12 bases. Trimming took 3 bases from V and 6 from J; bases not matched to a gene: 9. The CDR3 consists of 15 residues. From germline, CDR1 is DFQATT and CDR2 SNEGSKA (reference sequence). The chain's CDR3 is CSASYLLAGGGEQYF. The CDR3 DNA sequence: TGCAGTGCTAGTTACCTACTAGCGGGAGGAGGCGAGCAGTACTTC.

This clonotype has more than one count but fewer than ten. This rearrangement joins TRBV9 to TRBJ1-6, with a tentative D call TRBD1 (6 bases). Trimming stripped 4 bases from V and 6 bases from J, with 26 bases between. This CDR3 is 19 amino acids long. The germline V gene has CDR1 SGDLS and CDR2 YYNGEE. CDR3 residues: CASSSRPLQGIIGNSPLHF. The CDR3 DNA follows: TGTGCCAGCAGCTCCCGGCCCCTCCAGGGGATTATCGGTAATTCACCCCTCCACTTT.

This clonotype occurred a few times. This chain joins TRBV7-8 and TRBJ2-3, with 11 bases lining up with TRBD1. V dropped 7 bases and J dropped 5; count of bases not matched to a gene: 8. Germline CDR1 is SGHVS and CDR2 is FQNEAQ. The CDR3 loop spans 15 amino acids. CDR3: CASTKGTGGRDTQYF. The CDR3 bases are TGTGCCAGCACCAAGGGGACAGGGGGAAGAGATACGCAGTATTTT.

This rearrangement joins TRBV7-2 to TRBJ2-7; D is perhaps TRBD2 (6 bases). V dropped 4 bases and J dropped 2 bases, with 12 bases sitting between them. CDR3 length: 14 residues. Germline CDR1 SGHTA, CDR2 FQGNSA. CDR3 nucleotide sequence: TGTGCCAGCAGCTCCAAACCGGGGGCCTACGAGCAGTACTTC. It yields the protein CASSSKPGAYEQYF.

This clonotype was counted ten times or more. This sequence joins TRBV29-1 and TRBJ2-2; D may be TRBD2 (6 bases). Trimming removed 4 bases at V and 8 bases at J, with 14 bases between. This CDR3 is 13 amino acids long. Germline CDR1 SQVTM, CDR2 ANQGSEA. The CDR3 DNA sequence: TGCAGCGTTGGGAGGGGAGGATCGGGGGAGCTGTTTTTT. It specifies CSVGRGGSGELFF.

This clonotype was picked up many times. The chain joins TRBV5-1 to TRBJ2-7; maybe TRBD2 (5 bases). This CDR3 has 15 amino acids. Trimming removed 4 bases from V and 3 bases from J, with 17 bases in between. CDR1 and CDR2 (germline): SGHRS, YFSETQ. The chain's CDR3 is CASSPFGMGSYEQYV. CDR3 nucleotide sequence: TGCGCCAGCAGCCCCTTTGGGATGGGGAGCTACGAGCAGTACGTC.

This clonotype has a count of ten or more. The chain recombines TRBV20-1 with TRBJ1-4, with TRBD1 matching over 10 bases. This CDR3 has 16 amino acids. V dropped 3 bases and J dropped 7; count of bases not matched to a gene: 11. Germline lookup yields CDR1 DFQATT and CDR2 SNEGSKA (reference sequence). CDR3 loop: CSASTIDRGQVEKLFF. CDR3 DNA sequence: TGCAGTGCTAGCACTATAGACAGGGGGCAGGTTGAAAAACTGTTTTTT.

In regard to this clonotype: One base away lies a much larger clone, so this may be a sequencing read error. V usage is TRBV5-1 and J usage is TRBJ2-1, with TRBD2 matching 12 bases. CDR1 and CDR2 (germline): SGHRS, YFSETQ. The CDR3 is made up of 19 amino acids. The CDR3 DNA is TGCGCCAGCACCTACAGGACTAGCGGGGTCCAAAGCTCCTACAATGAGCTGTTCTTC. It translates to CASTYRTSGVQSSYNELFF.

In its sample, this clonotype was seen many times. CDR3 residues: CASSRDSTRAEQYV. CDR3 nucleotide sequence: TGTGCCAGCAGCCGCGACAGCACCCGCGCCGAGCAGTACGTC. The J gene is TRBJ2-7, the V gene TRBV12-3 or TRBV12-4, with D perhaps matching TRBD1 (5 bases). The V end was cut by 6 bases, the J end by 6 bases, with 18 bases between. The CDR3 is 14 residues long.

This clonotype was recorded many times. The chain uses TRBV7-9 and TRBJ1-1; 10 bases match TRBD1. With V trimmed by 5 bases and J by 3 bases, 12 bases remained unmatched. Germline assignment: CDR1 SEHNR and CDR2 FQNEAQ (reference sequence). The CDR3 extends over 17 amino acids. This CDR3 reads CASSPIGTGEWDTEAFF. The CDR3 DNA reads TGTGCCAGCAGCCCGATCGGGACAGGGGAATGGGACACTGAAGCTTTCTTT. Drawing the rest from reference TRBV7-9 and TRBJ1-1, the complete variable domain is DTGVSQNPRHKITKRGQNVTFRCDPISEHNRLYWYRQTLGQGPEFLTYFQNEAQLEKSRLLSDRFSAERPKGSFSTLEIQRTEQGDSAMYLCASSPIGTGEWDTEAFFGQGTRLTVV.

This clonotype was observed a handful of times. The CDR3 DNA is TGTGCCAGCAGCTCAAGGGTGGGGGGGGCCTACAATGAGCAGTTCTTC. Its protein is CASSSRVGGAYNEQFF. The chain has TRBV7-8 and TRBJ2-1, with 7 bases fitting TRBD2. The V gene's germline CDR1 is SGHVS and CDR2 FQNEAQ. The CDR3 loop spans 16 amino acids. V was clipped by 4 bases and J by 2 bases; unmatched bases: 8. The entire variable domain, with the rest obtained from reference TRBV7-8 and TRBJ2-1, is as follows: GAGVSQSPRYKVAKRGQDVALRCDPISGHVSLFWYQQALGQGPEFLTYFQNEAQLDKSGLPSDRFFAERPEGSVSTLKIQRTQQEDSAVYLCASSSRVGGAYNEQFFGPGTRLTVL.

The chain recombines TRBV7-2 with TRBJ2-7; D possibly corresponds to TRBD2 (7 bases). CDR3 length equals 13 residues. Germline lookup yields CDR1 SGHTA and CDR2 FQGNSA. V gave up 4 bases and J gave up 7 bases, with 14 bases separating them. DNA for the CDR3: TGTGCCAGCAGCTCCCGAGCGGGACAAGAGCAGTACTTC. This gives the protein CASSSRAGQEQYF.

The rearrangement joins TRBV11-3 to TRBJ1-1, with no clear D. Per germline, CDR1 SGHNT and CDR2 YENEEA. This CDR3 spans 14 amino acids. V dropped 8 bases and J dropped 6 bases, with 19 bases sitting between them. CDR3 in amino acids: CASSTAQRTSEAFF. The DNA of the CDR3 is TGTGCCAGCTCCACCGCACAGAGAACCTCTGAAGCTTTCTTT. The entire variable domain, with the rest obtained from reference TRBV11-3 and TRBJ1-1, is as follows: EAGVVQSPRYKIIEKKQPVAFWCNPISGHNTLYWYLQNLGQGPELLIRYENEEAVDDSQLPKDRFSAERLKGVDSTLKIQPAELGDSAVYLCASSTAQRTSEAFFGQGTRLTVV.

This clonotype was recorded at least ten times. This rearrangement joins TRBV5-5 to TRBJ1-6; D may be TRBD1 (5 bases). V lost 1 base and J 7 bases, leaving 6 bases between the germline ends. Germline CDR1 and CDR2: SGHKS and YYEKEE (reference sequence). The CDR3 has 13 amino acids. For the CDR3, the DNA is TGTGCCAGCAGCTTGCAGGGAAATTCACCCCTCCACTTT. Its translation: CASSLQGNSPLHF.

This clonotype came up many times. This chain joins TRBV7-3 and TRBJ2-1; the D gene is possibly TRBD1 (5 bases). Trimming took 3 bases from V and 10 from J, leaving 10 bases between them. The CDR3 spans 12 residues. Germline V CDR1 and CDR2: SGHTA, FQGTGA. CDR3 coding DNA: TGTGCCAGCAGCTTTCAGGGCGGCGAGCAGTTCTTC. Translation: CASSFQGGEQFF.

In this sample, this clonotype turned up many times. This rearrangement joins TRBV20-1 to TRBJ2-1; TRBD2 matches at 8 bases. This CDR3 is 12 amino acids long. V lost 4 bases, J lost 14 bases, and 10 bases stayed unmatched. Per germline, CDR1 DFQATT and CDR2 SNEGSKA (reference sequence). The CDR3 reads CSAKIVGSGEFF. DNA of the CDR3: TGCAGTGCTAAAATAGTGGGTAGCGGGGAGTTCTTC.

At least ten counts were recorded for this clonotype. The chain links TRBV7-9 to TRBJ2-2; no definite D call. Germline assignment: CDR1 SEHNR and CDR2 FQNEAQ (reference sequence). The CDR3 runs 15 residues. Trimming removed 2 bases from V and 3 bases from J, with 10 bases in between. CDR3 sequence reads: CASSLKEWHTGELFF. The CDR3 DNA is TGTGCCAGCAGCTTAAAGGAGTGGCACACCGGGGAGCTGTTTTTT.

This clonotype showed up just a few times. The chain carries TRBV5-1 and TRBJ2-4; D unresolved. The CDR3 runs to 14 residues. Germline loops: CDR1 SGHRS, CDR2 YFSETQ. V was clipped by 0 bases and J by 8 bases, with 12 bases between them. The CDR3 reads CASSLDRAADIQYF. CDR3 sequence (DNA): TGCGCCAGCAGCTTGGACCGGGCTGCGGACATTCAGTACTTC. Full variable domain (outside the CDR3, taken from reference TRBV5-1 and TRBJ2-4): KAGVTQTPRYLIKTRGQQVTLSCSPISGHRSVSWYQQTPGQGLQFLFEYFSETQRNKGNFPGRFSGRQFSNSRSEMNVSTLELGDSALYLCASSLDRAADIQYFGAGTRLSVL.

This clonotype was recorded at least ten times. This chain connects TRBV5-1 to TRBJ2-3, with D perhaps assigned TRBD1 or TRBD2 (6 bases each). Germline-derived CDR1 and CDR2 are SGHRS and YFSETQ. With 4 bases removed from V and 3 bases from J, the gap between germline ends came to 18 bases. The CDR3 length is 16 residues. CDR3: CASSLGGHLGTDTQYF. CDR3 DNA: TGCGCCAGCAGCCTGGGGGGACATTTGGGAACAGATACGCAGTATTTT.

This clonotype was observed many times. The gene calls are TRBV20-1 and TRBJ2-7; TRBD2 agrees at 9 bases. The CDR3 length is 13 residues. Losses at the gene ends were 1 base for V and 4 bases for J; bases not matched to a gene: 2. Germline CDR1 is DFQATT and CDR2 is SNEGSKA (reference sequence). In nucleotides, the CDR3 is TGCAGTGCTAGAGTAGCGGGAGTATACGAGCAGTACTTC. It encodes CSARVAGVYEQYF.

This clonotype was detected only once. A much larger clone differs from this one at a single base, so this may be a read error. The chain employs TRBV12-3 or TRBV12-4 and TRBJ2-7; no firm D call. CDR3 size: 14 residues. Trimming left V 1 base short and J 5 bases short, with 12 bases between. Written as DNA, the CDR3 is TGTGCCAGCAGTTTAGAGTCCCGATCAGACGAGCAGTACTTC. As protein: CASSLESRSDEQYF.

The J gene is TRBJ2-2, the V gene TRBV7-9, with D perhaps TRBD2 (5 bases). This CDR3 has 14 amino acids. Germline V gene lookup returns CDR1 SEHNR and CDR2 FQNEAQ (reference sequence). V lost 5 bases, J lost 6 bases, and 13 bases lay in between. The CDR3 DNA follows: TGTGCCAGCAGCCTCCGAGGAGGCCCCGGGGAGCTGTTTTTT. Its translation: CASSLRGGPGELFF.

This clonotype was recorded at least ten times. DNA of the CDR3: TGTGCCAGCAGCCCAACGGGGGGGGTCGGGGAGCTGTTTTTT. Protein product: CASSPTGGVGELFF. This chain joins TRBV12-3 or TRBV12-4 and TRBJ2-2; the match to TRBD2 covers 8 bases. Unmatched junction bases numbered 7, after V lost 6 bases and J lost 7 bases. CDR3 size: 14 residues.

This clonotype was seen repeatedly, ten times or more. The genes are TRBV28 and TRBJ1-6; D gene ambiguous. The CDR3 runs to 14 residues. Per germline, CDR1 MDHEN and CDR2 SYDVKM. V was shortened by 3 bases and J by 10 bases, with 13 bases between the two germline ends. CDR3: CASSLAAIGSPLHF. The CDR3 DNA is TGTGCCAGCAGTTTGGCGGCGATTGGATCACCCCTCCACTTT.

Comment on this clonotype: A much bigger clone sits one base away, suggesting this may be a read error. The chain carries TRBV7-2 and TRBJ2-3; TRBD2 agrees at 8 bases. The CDR3 has 15 residues. Germline values: CDR1 SGHTA, CDR2 FQGNSA. CDR3 amino acids: CASILSGSSTDTQYF. The CDR3 nucleotides read TGTGCCAGCATCTTAAGCGGGAGTAGCACAGATACGCAGTATTTT.

This clonotype was observed a few times. This chain links TRBV20-1 with TRBJ2-1; D perhaps matches TRBD2 (5 bases). Germline CDR1 reads DFQATT; CDR2 reads SNEGSKA (reference sequence). With 3 bases removed from V and 3 bases from J, the gap between germline ends came to 6 bases. The CDR3 contains 12 residues. CDR3 in amino acids: CSASGDYNEQFF. CDR3 in DNA: TGCAGTGCTAGCGGGGACTACAATGAGCAGTTCTTC.

In this sample, this clonotype turned up many times. The rearrangement links TRBV28 to TRBJ2-7; 10 nucleotides agree with TRBD1. Germline lookup yields CDR1 MDHEN and CDR2 SYDVKM. CDR3 length equals 16 residues. V shed 5 bases and J 3 bases; nucleotides not matched to a gene: 10. The CDR3 DNA reads TGTGCCAGCAGTACCCCCCGGGACAGGGGATACTACGAGCAGTACTTC. It codes for CASSTPRDRGYYEQYF.